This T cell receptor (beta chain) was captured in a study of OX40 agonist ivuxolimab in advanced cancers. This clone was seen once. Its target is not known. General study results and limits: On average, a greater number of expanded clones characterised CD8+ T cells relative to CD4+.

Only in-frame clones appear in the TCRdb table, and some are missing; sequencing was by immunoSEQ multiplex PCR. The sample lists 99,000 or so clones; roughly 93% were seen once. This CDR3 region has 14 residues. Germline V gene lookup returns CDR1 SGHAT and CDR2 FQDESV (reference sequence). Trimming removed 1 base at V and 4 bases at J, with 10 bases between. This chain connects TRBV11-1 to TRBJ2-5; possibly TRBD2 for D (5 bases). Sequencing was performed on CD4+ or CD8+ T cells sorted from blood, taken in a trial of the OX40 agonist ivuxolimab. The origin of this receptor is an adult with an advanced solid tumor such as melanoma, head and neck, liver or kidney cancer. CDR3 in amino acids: CASSLGGQAETQYF. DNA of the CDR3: TGTGCCAGCAGCTTAGGAGGGCAGGCAGAGACCCAGTACTTC.